This TCR beta chain was captured in a study of CD8 T cells in Susac syndrome. The CDR3 covers 15 residues. Germline lookup yields CDR1 SNHLY and CDR2 FYNNEI. V lost 5 bases and J 2 bases, leaving 12 bases between the germline ends. The RNA, about 0.45 to 1 ug, was put through reverse transcription using random hexamers. Multiplex PCR with immunoSEQ amplified the TCR beta CDR3 across 54 Vbeta and 13 Jbeta. TCRdb processed the immunoSEQ multiplex PCR reads anew with MiXCR; each CDR3 protein has one entry. This table has 300,000 or so distinct CDR3 sequences, about 92% appearing once. The T cells that were sequenced for TCR beta were CD8+ and CD4+ cells from blood. Each multiple sclerosis control was a treatment-naive patient with relapsing-remitting disease that was either stable or active. TEMRA cells were FACS-enriched and CD8+ and CD4+ T cells negatively isolated.

The receptor was derived from a human donor with multiple sclerosis. The genes are TRBV2 and TRBJ2-2, with D perhaps TRBD1 (5 bases). Source material: CD4+ T cells from PBMCs. CDR3 nucleotides: TGTGCCAGCAGTCTGCAGGGCCCCAACACCGGGGAGCTGTTTTTT. Translated, it gives CASSLQGPNTGELFF.